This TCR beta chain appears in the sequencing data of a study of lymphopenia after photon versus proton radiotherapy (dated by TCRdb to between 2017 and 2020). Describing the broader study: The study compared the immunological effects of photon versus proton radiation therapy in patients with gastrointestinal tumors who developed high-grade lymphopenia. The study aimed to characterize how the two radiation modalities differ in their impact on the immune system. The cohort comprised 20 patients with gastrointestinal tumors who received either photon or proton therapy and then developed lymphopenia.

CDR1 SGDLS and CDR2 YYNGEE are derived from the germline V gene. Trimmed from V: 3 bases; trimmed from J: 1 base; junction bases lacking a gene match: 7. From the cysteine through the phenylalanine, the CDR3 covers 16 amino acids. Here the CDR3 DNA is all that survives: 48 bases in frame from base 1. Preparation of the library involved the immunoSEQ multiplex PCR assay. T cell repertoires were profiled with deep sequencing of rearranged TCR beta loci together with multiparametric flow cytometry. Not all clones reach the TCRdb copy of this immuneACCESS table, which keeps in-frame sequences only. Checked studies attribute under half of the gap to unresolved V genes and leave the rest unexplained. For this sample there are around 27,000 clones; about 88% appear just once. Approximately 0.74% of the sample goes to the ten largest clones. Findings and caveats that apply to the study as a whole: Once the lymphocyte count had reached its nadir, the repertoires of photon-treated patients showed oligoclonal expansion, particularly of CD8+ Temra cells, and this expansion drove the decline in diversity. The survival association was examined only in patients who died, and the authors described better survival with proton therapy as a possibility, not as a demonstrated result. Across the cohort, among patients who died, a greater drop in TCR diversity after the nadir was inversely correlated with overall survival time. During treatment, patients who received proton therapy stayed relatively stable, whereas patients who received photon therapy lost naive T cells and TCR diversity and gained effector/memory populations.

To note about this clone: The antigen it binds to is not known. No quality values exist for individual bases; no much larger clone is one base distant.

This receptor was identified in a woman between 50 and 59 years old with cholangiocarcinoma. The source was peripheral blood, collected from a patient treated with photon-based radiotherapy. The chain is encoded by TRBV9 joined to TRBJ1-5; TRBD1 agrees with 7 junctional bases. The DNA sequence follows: TGTGCCAGCAGCGCGACAGGGTTTTCCAGCAATCAGCCCCAGCATTTT. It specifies CASSATGFSSNQPQHF. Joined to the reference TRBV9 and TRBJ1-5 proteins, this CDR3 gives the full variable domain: DSGVTQTPKHLITATGQRVTLRCSPRSGDLSVYWYQQSLDQGLQFLIQYYNGEERAKGNILERFSAQQFPDLHSELNLSSLELGDSALYFCASSATGFSSNQPQHFGDGTRLSIL.